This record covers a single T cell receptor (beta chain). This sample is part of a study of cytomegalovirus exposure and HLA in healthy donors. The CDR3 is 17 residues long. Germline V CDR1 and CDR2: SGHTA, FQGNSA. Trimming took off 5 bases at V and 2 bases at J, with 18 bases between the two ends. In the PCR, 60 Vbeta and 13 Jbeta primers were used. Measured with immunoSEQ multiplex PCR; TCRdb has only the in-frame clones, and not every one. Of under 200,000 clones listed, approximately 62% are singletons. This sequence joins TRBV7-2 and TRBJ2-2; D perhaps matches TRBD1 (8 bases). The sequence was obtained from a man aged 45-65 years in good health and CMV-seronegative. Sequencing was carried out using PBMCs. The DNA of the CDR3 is TGTGCCAGCAGCCCACAGGGGGGGACCTTCAACACCGGGGAGCTGTTTTTT. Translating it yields CASSPQGGTFNTGELFF.